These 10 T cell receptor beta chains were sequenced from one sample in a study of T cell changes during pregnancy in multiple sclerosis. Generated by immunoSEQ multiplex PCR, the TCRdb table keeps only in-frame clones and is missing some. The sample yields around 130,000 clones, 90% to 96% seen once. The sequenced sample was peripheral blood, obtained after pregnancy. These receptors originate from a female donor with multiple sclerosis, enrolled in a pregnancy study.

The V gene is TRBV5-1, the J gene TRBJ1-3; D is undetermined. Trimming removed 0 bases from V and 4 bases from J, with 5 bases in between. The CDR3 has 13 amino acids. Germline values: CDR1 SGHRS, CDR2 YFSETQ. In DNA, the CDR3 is TGCGCCAGCAGCTTGGGGCAAGGAAACACCATATATTTT. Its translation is CASSLGQGNTIYF.

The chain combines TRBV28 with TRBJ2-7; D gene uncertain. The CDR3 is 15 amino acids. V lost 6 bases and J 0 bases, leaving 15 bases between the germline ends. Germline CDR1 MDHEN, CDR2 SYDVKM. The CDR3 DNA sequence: TGTGCCAGCAGCCCAGGTAGAATAAGCTCCTACGAGCAGTACTTC. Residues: CASSPGRISSYEQYF.

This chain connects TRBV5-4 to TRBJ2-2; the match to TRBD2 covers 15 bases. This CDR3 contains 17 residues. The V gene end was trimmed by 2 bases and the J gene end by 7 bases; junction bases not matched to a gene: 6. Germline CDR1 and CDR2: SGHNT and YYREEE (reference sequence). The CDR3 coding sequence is TGTGCCAGCAGCTTAGGACTAGCGGGAGGGCTTGGCGGGGAGCTGTTTTTT. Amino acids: CASSLGLAGGLGGELFF. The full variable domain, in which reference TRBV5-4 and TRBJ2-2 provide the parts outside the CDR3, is ETGVTQSPTHLIKTRGQQVTLRCSSQSGHNTVSWYQQALGQGPQFIFQYYREEENGRGNFPPRFSGLQFPNYSSELNVNALELDDSALYLCASSLGLAGGLGGELFFGEGSRLTVL.

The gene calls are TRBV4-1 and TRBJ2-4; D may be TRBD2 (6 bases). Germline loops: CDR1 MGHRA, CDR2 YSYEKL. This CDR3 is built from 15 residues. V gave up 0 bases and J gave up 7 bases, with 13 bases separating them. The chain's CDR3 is CASSQDVGTSNIQYF. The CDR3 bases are TGCGCCAGCAGCCAAGATGTCGGGACTTCCAACATTCAGTACTTC.

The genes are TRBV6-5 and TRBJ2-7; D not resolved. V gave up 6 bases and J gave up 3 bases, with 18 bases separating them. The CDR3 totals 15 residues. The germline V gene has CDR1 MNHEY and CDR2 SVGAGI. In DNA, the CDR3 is TGTGCCAGCAGCAGGTCAGATTCAGGCAACTACGAGCAGTACTTC. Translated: CASSRSDSGNYEQYF.

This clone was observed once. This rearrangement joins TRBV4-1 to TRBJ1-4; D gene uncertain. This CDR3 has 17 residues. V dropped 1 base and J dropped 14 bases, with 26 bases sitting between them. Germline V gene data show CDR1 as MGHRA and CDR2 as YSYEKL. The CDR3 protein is CASSQGSAADQMKRLFF. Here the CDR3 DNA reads TGCGCCAGCAGCCAAGGATCAGCGGCAGACCAAATGAAAAGGCTGTTTTTT.

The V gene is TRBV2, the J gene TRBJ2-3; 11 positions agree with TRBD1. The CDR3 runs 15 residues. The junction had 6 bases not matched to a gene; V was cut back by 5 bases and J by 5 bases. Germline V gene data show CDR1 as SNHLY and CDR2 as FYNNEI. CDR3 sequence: CASSRDRGSRDTQYF. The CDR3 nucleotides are TGTGCCAGCAGTAGGGACAGGGGGTCGAGAGATACGCAGTATTTT.

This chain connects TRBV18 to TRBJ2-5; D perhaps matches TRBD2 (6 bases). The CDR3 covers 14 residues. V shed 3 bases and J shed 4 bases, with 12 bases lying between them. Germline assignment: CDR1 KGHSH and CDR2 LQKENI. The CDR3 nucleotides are TGTGCCAGCTCACCGTCAGCGGGTCGAGAGACCCAGTACTTC. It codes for CASSPSAGRETQYF.

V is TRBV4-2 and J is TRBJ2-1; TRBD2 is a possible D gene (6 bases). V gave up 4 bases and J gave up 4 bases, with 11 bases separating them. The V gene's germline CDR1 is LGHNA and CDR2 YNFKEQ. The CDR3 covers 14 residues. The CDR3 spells CASSPSSGYNEQFF. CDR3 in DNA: TGTGCCAGCAGCCCCTCCAGCGGGTACAATGAGCAGTTCTTC.

This chain's CDR3 is CASSVASGRVTDTQYF. In nucleotides, the CDR3 is TGTGCCAGCAGCGTGGCTAGCGGGAGAGTAACAGATACGCAGTATTTT. V and J are TRBV9 and TRBJ2-3; the match to TRBD2 covers 10 bases. The CDR3 loop spans 16 amino acids. The V and J ends lost 2 bases and 3 bases, in that order; junction bases with no gene match: 6. Germline V lookup: CDR1 SGDLS, CDR2 YYNGEE. Looking up the rest from reference TRBV9 and TRBJ2-3 gives the full variable domain: DSGVTQTPKHLITATGQRVTLRCSPRSGDLSVYWYQQSLDQGLQFLIQYYNGEERAKGNILERFSAQQFPDLHSELNLSSLELGDSALYFCASSVASGRVTDTQYFGPGTRLTVL.